This T cell receptor beta chain was identified during a study of Ad26.COV2.S vaccination and SARS-CoV-2 variants. This table comes from immunoSEQ multiplex PCR, and its TCRdb copy is limited to in-frame clones, with some not included. This sample has over 85,000 clones; approximately 81% occur once, and the top ten carry about 17%. Per germline, CDR1 WNHNN and CDR2 SYGVQD (reference sequence). The CDR3 runs 15 residues. V shed 6 bases, J shed 6 bases, and the junction held 7 bases outside the gene matches. This TCR came from a human donor who had recovered from COVID-19. This sample comprised peripheral blood, obtained after recovery from COVID-19. The chain uses TRBV10-1 and TRBJ2-7, with 14 bases aligning to TRBD2. CDR3 amino acids: CASSPGLAGGTEQYF. CDR3 sequence (DNA): TGCGCCAGCAGCCCCGGACTAGCGGGAGGTACCGAGCAGTACTTC.